Each of the 9 T cell receptor beta chains below was sequenced from the same sample in a study of blood T cell repertoires in COVID-19 (TCRdb year 2020). The protocol used for the library was the immunoSEQ multiplex PCR assay. Imported from immuneACCESS, the table was reduced by TCRdb to in-frame sequences with V and J called. These copies leave out some clones; in studies compared against another copy, an unresolved V gene accounts for under half, and the cause of the remainder is not known. This sample is represented by 250,000 to 300,000 clones; about 91% of them were singletons. The ten largest clones add up to roughly 1.2% of the sample. The sample taken for sequencing was PBMCs or T cells enriched from blood (not recorded which). These receptors all stem from a human donor in a cohort exposed to, infected with or recovered from COVID-19 (not recorded which). The donor label of this sample is uncertain.

V usage is TRBV2 and J usage is TRBJ2-2; D remains unclear. Germline V gene lookup returns CDR1 SNHLY and CDR2 FYNNEI. Trimming took 10 bases from V and 0 from J, leaving 12 bases between them. The CDR3 loop spans 14 amino acids. The CDR3 DNA sequence: TGTGCCACCCGTTACGGTTCGAACACCGGGGAGCTGTTTTTT. It specifies CATRYGSNTGELFF.

This chain links TRBV10-3 with TRBJ1-1; 10 nucleotides agree with TRBD1. The junction had 4 bases not matched to a gene; V was cut back by 6 bases and J by 0 bases. The germline gives CDR1 ENHRY, CDR2 SYGVKD. The CDR3 sequence is 15 residues long. CDR3 amino acids: CAISRDRGLNTEAFF. The CDR3 DNA sequence: TGTGCCATCAGCCGGGACAGGGGACTGAACACTGAAGCTTTCTTT.

This chain connects TRBV14 to TRBJ2-5; D may be TRBD1 (5 bases). The CDR3 totals 14 residues. The germline V and J ends were trimmed by 1 base and 6 bases, with 12 bases remaining between them. Germline-derived CDR1 and CDR2 are SGHDN and FVKESK. The CDR3: CASSQGQGLKTQYF. The CDR3 region has the DNA TGTGCCAGCAGCCAAGGGCAGGGATTAAAGACCCAGTACTTC.

V and J are TRBV19 and TRBJ1-5, with TRBD1 identical over 10 bases. The CDR3 has 16 residues. Germline CDR1 and CDR2: LNHDA and SQIVND (reference sequence). The J segment lost 1 base and the V segment lost 4 bases, leaving 4 bases of the junction unmatched. CDR3 sequence (DNA): TGTGCCAGTAGTAGAGACAGGGGGCGAAGCAATCAGCCCCAGCATTTT. It encodes CASSRDRGRSNQPQHF.

The gene calls are TRBV24-1 and TRBJ2-3, with D perhaps matching TRBD2 (5 bases). V gave up 5 bases and J gave up 0 bases, with 14 bases separating them. CDR1 is KGHDR, CDR2 SFDVKD, per germline. The CDR3 runs 16 residues. CDR3 amino acids: CATSGRGFPSTDTQYF. CDR3 DNA sequence: TGTGCCACCAGTGGGCGAGGGTTCCCTAGCACAGATACGCAGTATTTT.

In its sample, this clone was seen a few times. V is TRBV27 and J is TRBJ1-6; D perhaps matches TRBD1 (5 bases). CDR3 length equals 17 residues. CDR1 is MNHEY, CDR2 SMNVEV, per germline (reference sequence). With 6 bases removed from V and 3 bases from J, the gap between germline ends came to 18 bases. CDR3 nucleotide sequence: TGTGCCAGCAGACTGATCCCCCTCAGGGACTATAATTCACCCCTCCACTTT. This sequence encodes CASRLIPLRDYNSPLHF.

V and J are TRBV7-2 and TRBJ2-1; 9 bases are a match to TRBD1. CDR3 length: 15 amino acids. Per the germline V gene, CDR1 is SGHTA and CDR2 is FQGNSA. J gave up 1 base and V 4 bases, and 2 bases lay outside the gene matches. CDR3 nucleotides: TGTGCCAGCAGCTATGGACAGGGGTCCTACAATGAGCAGTTCTTC. It encodes CASSYGQGSYNEQFF. Full variable domain (outside the CDR3, taken from reference TRBV7-2 and TRBJ2-1): GAGVSQSPSNKVTEKGKDVELRCDPISGHTALYWYRQSLGQGLEFLIYFQGNSAPDKSGLPSDRFSAERTGGSVSTLTIQRTQQEDSAVYLCASSYGQGSYNEQFFGPGTRLTVL.

The CDR3 protein is CASSPGYEQYF. The DNA of the CDR3 is TGTGCCAGCAGTCCCGGGTACGAGCAGTACTTC. This sequence joins TRBV2 and TRBJ2-7, with no clear D. Trimming pared 5 bases from V and 4 bases from J, leaving 6 bases between. The germline V gene encodes CDR1 SNHLY and CDR2 FYNNEI. The CDR3 runs 11 residues.

The chain joins TRBV5-8 to TRBJ1-1, with 8 bases fitting TRBD1. CDR3 length: 13 amino acids. Germline CDR1 is SGHTS and CDR2 is YDEGEE. J was trimmed by 5 bases and V by 4 bases; bases with no gene match: 4. The CDR3 spells CASSRQGWTEAFF. The CDR3 DNA reads TGTGCCAGCAGCCGACAGGGGTGGACTGAAGCTTTCTTT.